The 12 T cell receptor beta chains in this list originate from one sample, sequenced in a study of response to subunit inactivated influenza vaccine. One entry per CDR3 protein, called by TCRdb with MiXCR from the RT-PCR reads. The table has roughly 700,000 distinct CDR3 sequences, around 13% seen once. The specimen was PBMCs from blood, collected around 15 days before vaccination. The receptor set was obtained from a man between 45 and 60 years old who received an inactivated influenza vaccine.

V is TRBV2 and J is TRBJ2-2; D remains unclear. V was pared by 4 bases and J by 2 bases, with 8 bases between. CDR3 length: 14 residues. Germline V gives CDR1 SNHLY, CDR2 FYNNEI. The CDR3 is CASSVKINTGELFF. The CDR3, as DNA: TGTGCCAGCAGTGTTAAAATTAACACCGGGGAGCTGTTTTTT.

This rearrangement joins TRBV10-3 to TRBJ2-2; weak D call: TRBD1 (6 bases). Germline CDR1 ENHRY, CDR2 SYGVKD. The CDR3 has 16 amino acids. Trimming left V 9 bases short and J 5 bases short, with 22 bases between. CDR3 sequence reads: CAINDTSGTITGELFF. Here the CDR3 DNA reads TGTGCCATAAATGACACGTCCGGGACAATAACCGGGGAGCTGTTTTTT.

This clonotype was recorded a few times. V usage is TRBV7-6 and J usage is TRBJ2-5, with TRBD2 matching over 15 bases. Germline V gene data show CDR1 as SGHVS and CDR2 as FNYEAQ. The CDR3 sequence is 17 residues long. V was pared by 5 bases and J by 3 bases, with 7 bases of the junction left unmatched. CDR3 nucleotide sequence: TGTGCCAGCAGCCCGGGACTAGCGGGGGGAACTAAAGAGACCCAGTACTTC. This codes for CASSPGLAGGTKETQYF.

The chain uses TRBV13 and TRBJ2-2; D is unresolved. V lost 1 base and J lost 6, with 9 bases in between. The germline V gene encodes CDR1 PRHDT and CDR2 FYEKMQ (reference sequence). The CDR3 extends over 14 amino acids. For the CDR3, the DNA is TGTGCCAGCAGCTTAGACTATTCCTCCGGGGAGCTGTTTTTT. Translated, it gives CASSLDYSSGELFF.

In regard to this clonotype: One end of the junction varies from germline; a read error may be responsible. V gene TRBV18 combines with J gene TRBJ2-7, with TRBD1 as a possible D gene (6 bases). In germline, CDR1 is KGHSH, CDR2 LQKENI. The CDR3 spans 14 residues. This chain's CDR3 is CTSSVLQGQGEQYF. CDR3 nucleotides: TGTACCAGCTCCGTCTTACAGGGTCAGGGCGAGCAGTACTTC. Combining the CDR3 with reference TRBV18 and TRBJ2-7 gives the whole variable domain NAGVMQNPRHLVRRRGQEARLRCSPMKGHSHVYWYRQLPEEGLKFMVYLQKENIIDESGMPKERFSAEFPKEGPSILRIQQVVRGDSAAYFCTSSVLQGQGEQYFGPGTRLTVT.

V usage is TRBV27 and J usage is TRBJ2-6, with 10 nucleotides matching TRBD2. This CDR3 has 17 amino acids. V dropped 3 bases and J dropped 3; count of bases not matched to a gene: 5. Germline assignment: CDR1 MNHEY and CDR2 SMNVEV (reference sequence). This CDR3 is CASSFILAGIGANVLTF. In nucleotides, the CDR3 is TGTGCCAGCAGTTTTATACTAGCGGGGATTGGGGCCAACGTCCTGACTTTC.

The gene calls are TRBV27 and TRBJ2-1, with D perhaps assigned TRBD1 or TRBD2 (5 bases each). The V gene's germline CDR1 is MNHEY and CDR2 SMNVEV (reference sequence). V was cut by 4 bases and J by 4 bases, with 23 bases left in between. The CDR3 loop spans 18 amino acids. CDR3 residues: CASSSMGRVGLGYNEQFF. The CDR3 DNA sequence: TGTGCCAGCAGTTCGATGGGGCGGGTCGGCCTTGGTTACAATGAGCAGTTCTTC.

This clonotype was found a few times. The chain carries TRBV20-1 and TRBJ2-3; D is undetermined. Germline V CDR1 and CDR2: DFQATT, SNEGSKA (reference sequence). The CDR3 contains 10 residues. The V gene lost 6 bases and the J gene lost 6 bases, with 7 bases spanning the gap. The CDR3 DNA reads as TGCAGTGCCCCGATCGATACGCAGTATTTT. Residues: CSAPIDTQYF.

The genes are TRBV7-6 and TRBJ2-7; D might be TRBD1 (5 bases). Germline-derived CDR1 and CDR2 are SGHVS and FNYEAQ. The CDR3 sequence is 14 residues long. Trimming pared 4 bases from V and 5 bases from J, leaving 15 bases between. The CDR3 region is CASSSMPGPHEQYF. CDR3 DNA: TGTGCCAGCAGCTCAATGCCAGGGCCCCACGAGCAGTACTTC.

This chain links TRBV23-1 with TRBJ2-7; D is tentatively TRBD1 or TRBD2 (5 bases each). TRBV23-1 belongs to the ORF category, with a function that is uncertain. V was trimmed by 6 bases and J by 0 bases, leaving 12 bases between them. This CDR3 contains 14 residues. CDR3 DNA sequence: TGCGCCAGCAGGGGGACGGCGAGCTCCTACGAGCAGTACTTC. Translating it yields CASRGTASSYEQYF.

This clonotype was counted many times. The rearrangement uses TRBV24-1 and TRBJ2-5, with TRBD1 identical over 9 bases. Germline V CDR1 and CDR2: KGHDR, SFDVKD. The J segment lost 3 bases and the V segment lost 2 bases, leaving 6 bases of the junction unmatched. The CDR3 spans 16 residues. CDR3 DNA: TGTGCCACCAGTGATTCCCTCGGGACAGGGAAAGAGACCCAGTACTTC. Its protein is CATSDSLGTGKETQYF.

This clonotype was counted many times. This sequence joins TRBV28 and TRBJ2-4, with a tentative D call TRBD1 (6 bases). This CDR3 region has 15 residues. Germline V gene lookup returns CDR1 MDHEN and CDR2 SYDVKM. V was pared by 7 bases and J by 1 base, with 14 bases between. The CDR3: CASTQGLGAKNIQYF. The CDR3 nucleotides read TGTGCCAGCACACAGGGTTTGGGGGCCAAAAACATTCAGTACTTC.